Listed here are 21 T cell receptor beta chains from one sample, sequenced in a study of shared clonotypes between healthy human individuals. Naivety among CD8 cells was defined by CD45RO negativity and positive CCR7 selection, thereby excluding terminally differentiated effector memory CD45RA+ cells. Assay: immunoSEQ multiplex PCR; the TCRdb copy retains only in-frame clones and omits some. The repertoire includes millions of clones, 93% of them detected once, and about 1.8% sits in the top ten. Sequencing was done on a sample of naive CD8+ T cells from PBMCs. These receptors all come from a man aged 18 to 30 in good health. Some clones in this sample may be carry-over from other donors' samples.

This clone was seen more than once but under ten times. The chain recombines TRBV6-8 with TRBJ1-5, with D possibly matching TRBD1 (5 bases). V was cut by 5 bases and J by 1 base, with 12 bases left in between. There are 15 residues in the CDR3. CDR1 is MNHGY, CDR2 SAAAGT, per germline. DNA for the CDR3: TGTGCCAGCAGTCCCGGGACCCCCAGCAATCAGCCCCAGCATTTT. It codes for CASSPGTPSNQPQHF.

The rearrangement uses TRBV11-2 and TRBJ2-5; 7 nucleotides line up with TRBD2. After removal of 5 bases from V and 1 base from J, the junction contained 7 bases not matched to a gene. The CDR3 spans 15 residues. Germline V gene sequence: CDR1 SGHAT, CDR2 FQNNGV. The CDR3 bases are TGTGCCAGCAGCCCTAAGCGGGGCCGCCAAGAGACCCAGTACTTC. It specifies CASSPKRGRQETQYF.

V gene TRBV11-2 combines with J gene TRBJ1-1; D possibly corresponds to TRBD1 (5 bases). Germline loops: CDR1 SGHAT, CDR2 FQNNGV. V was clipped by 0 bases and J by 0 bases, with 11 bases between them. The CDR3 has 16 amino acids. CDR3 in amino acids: CASSLDRYRLNTEAFF. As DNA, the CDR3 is TGTGCCAGCAGCTTAGATAGATACAGGTTGAACACTGAAGCTTTCTTT.

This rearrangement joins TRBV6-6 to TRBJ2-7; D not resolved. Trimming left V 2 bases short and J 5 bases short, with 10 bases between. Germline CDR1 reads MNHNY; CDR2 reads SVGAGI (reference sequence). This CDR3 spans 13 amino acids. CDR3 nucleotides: TGTGCCAGCAGTTACCTTCCTCGGGACGAGCAGTACTTC. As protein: CASSYLPRDEQYF.

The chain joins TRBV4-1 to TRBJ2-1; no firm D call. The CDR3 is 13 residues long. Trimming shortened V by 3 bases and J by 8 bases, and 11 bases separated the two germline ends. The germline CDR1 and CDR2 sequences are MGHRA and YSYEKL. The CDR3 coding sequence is TGCGCCAGCAGCCACTCCCGACCGGATGAGCAGTTCTTC. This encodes CASSHSRPDEQFF.

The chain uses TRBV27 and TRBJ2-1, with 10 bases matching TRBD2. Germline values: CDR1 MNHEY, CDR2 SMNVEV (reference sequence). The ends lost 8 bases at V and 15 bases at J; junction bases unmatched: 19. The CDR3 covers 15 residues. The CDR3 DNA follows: TGTGCCAGCGGCCCGGGGGCTAGCGGGAGCAGGACGGCGTTCTTC. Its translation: CASGPGASGSRTAFF.

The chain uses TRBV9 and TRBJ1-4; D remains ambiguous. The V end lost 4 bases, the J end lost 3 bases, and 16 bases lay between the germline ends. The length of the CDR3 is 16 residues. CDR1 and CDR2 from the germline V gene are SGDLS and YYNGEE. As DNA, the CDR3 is TGTGCCAGCAGCCACACCGCAGGTCCGGCTAATGAAAAACTGTTTTTT. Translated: CASSHTAGPANEKLFF.

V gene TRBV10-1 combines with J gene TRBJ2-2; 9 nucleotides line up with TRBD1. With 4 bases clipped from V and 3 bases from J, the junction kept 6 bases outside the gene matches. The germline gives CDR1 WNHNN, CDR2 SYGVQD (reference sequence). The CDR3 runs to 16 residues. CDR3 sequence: CASSGPGQGDTGELFF. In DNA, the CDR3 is TGCGCCAGCAGTGGGCCGGGACAGGGTGACACCGGGGAGCTGTTTTTT.

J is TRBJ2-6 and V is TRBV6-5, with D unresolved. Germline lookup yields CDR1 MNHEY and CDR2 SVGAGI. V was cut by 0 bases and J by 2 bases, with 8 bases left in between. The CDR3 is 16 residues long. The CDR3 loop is CASSYSRGTGANVLTF. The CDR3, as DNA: TGTGCCAGCAGTTACTCGCGAGGTACTGGGGCCAACGTCCTGACTTTC.

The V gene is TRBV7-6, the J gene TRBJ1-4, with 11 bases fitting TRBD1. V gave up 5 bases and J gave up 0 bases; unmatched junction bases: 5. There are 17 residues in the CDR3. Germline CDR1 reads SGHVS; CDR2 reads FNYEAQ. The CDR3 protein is CASSLRDRGATNEKLFF. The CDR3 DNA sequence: TGTGCCAGCAGCCTCCGGGACAGGGGGGCAACTAATGAAAAACTGTTTTTT.

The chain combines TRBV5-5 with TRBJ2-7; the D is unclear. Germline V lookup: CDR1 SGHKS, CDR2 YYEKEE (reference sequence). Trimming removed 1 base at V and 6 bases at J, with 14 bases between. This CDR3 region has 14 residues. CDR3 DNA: TGTGCCAGCAGCTTGTGGCAGAACCCTTTCGAGCAGTACTTC. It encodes CASSLWQNPFEQYF.

DNA for the CDR3: TGCGCCAGCAGCCACCTCCCTCCGGGACTAGCGGGAGTGGATACGCAGTATTTT. Amino acid sequence: CASSHLPPGLAGVDTQYF. The chain employs TRBV4-1 and TRBJ2-3; 14 bases align to TRBD2. Germline CDR1 and CDR2: MGHRA and YSYEKL. The length of the CDR3 is 18 residues. J was trimmed by 6 bases and V by 3 bases; bases with no gene match: 11.

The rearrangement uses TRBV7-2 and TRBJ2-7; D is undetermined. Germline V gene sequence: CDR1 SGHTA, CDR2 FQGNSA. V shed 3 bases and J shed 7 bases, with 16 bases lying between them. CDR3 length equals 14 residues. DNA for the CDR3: TGTGCCAGCAGCTTCTCACAGCCGAAAGGGGAGCAGTACTTC. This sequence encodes CASSFSQPKGEQYF.

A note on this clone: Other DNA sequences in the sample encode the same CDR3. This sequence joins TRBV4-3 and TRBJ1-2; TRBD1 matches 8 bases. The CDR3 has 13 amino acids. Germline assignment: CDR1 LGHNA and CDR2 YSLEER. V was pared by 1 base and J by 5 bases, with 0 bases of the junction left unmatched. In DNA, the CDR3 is TGCGCCAGCAGCCAAGGACAGGGGTATGGCTACACCTTC. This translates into CASSQGQGYGYTF.

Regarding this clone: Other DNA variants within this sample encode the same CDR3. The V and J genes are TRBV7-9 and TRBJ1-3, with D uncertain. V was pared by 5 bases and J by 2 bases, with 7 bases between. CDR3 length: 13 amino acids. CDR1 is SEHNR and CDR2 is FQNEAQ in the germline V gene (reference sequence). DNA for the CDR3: TGTGCCAGCAGCCCCCCCACTGGAAACACCATATATTTT. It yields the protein CASSPPTGNTIYF.

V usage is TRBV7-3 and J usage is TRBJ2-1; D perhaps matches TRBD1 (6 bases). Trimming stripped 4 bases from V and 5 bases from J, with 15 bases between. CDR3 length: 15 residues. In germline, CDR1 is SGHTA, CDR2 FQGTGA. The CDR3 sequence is CASSSSYRVNNEQFF. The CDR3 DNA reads TGTGCCAGCAGCTCGTCCTACAGGGTTAACAATGAGCAGTTCTTC.

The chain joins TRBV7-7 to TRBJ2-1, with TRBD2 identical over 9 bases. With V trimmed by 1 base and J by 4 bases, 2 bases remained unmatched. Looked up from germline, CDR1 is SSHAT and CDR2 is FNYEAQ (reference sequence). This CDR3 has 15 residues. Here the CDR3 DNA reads TGTGCCAGCAGCTTAGGACTAGCGGTATACAATGAGCAGTTCTTC. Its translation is CASSLGLAVYNEQFF.

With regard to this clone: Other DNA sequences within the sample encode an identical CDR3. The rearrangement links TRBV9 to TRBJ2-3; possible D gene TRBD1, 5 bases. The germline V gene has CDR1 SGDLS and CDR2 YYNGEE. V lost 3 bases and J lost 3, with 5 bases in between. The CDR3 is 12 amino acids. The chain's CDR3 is CASSDRTDTQYF. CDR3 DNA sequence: TGTGCCAGCAGCGACAGGACAGATACGCAGTATTTT.

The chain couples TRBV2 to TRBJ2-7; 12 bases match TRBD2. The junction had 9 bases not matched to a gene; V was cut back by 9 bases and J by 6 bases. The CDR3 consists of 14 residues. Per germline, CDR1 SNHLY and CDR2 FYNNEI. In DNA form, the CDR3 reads TGTGCCAGGGCGAGACTAGCGGGAGCCCGCGAGCAGTACTTC. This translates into CARARLAGAREQYF. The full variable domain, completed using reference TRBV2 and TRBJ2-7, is EPEVTQTPSHQVTQMGQEVILRCVPISNHLYFYWYRQILGQKVEFLVSFYNNEISEKSEIFDDQFSVERPDGSNFTLKIRSTKLEDSAMYFCARARLAGAREQYFGPGTRLTVT.

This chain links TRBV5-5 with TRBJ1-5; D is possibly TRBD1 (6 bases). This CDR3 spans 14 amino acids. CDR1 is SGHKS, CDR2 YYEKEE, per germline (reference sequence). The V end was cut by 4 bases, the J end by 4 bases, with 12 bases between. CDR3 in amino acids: CASSPGAGNQPQHF. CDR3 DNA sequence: TGTGCCAGCAGCCCAGGGGCAGGAAATCAGCCCCAGCATTTT.

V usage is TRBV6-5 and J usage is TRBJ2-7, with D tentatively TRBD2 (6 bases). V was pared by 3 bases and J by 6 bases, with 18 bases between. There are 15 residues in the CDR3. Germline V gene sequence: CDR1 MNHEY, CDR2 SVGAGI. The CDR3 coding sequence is TGTGCCAGCAGTTATTCTTGGGGAGGCTTAGCCGAGCAGTACTTC. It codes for CASSYSWGGLAEQYF.